This T cell receptor beta chain emerged from a study of T cells in Graves' hyperthyroidism and ophthalmopathy. The study, taken as a whole, reports: Median prediction lead before ophthalmopathy onset was 6.5 to 7 months with the model. Ophthalmopathy and stable hyperthyroidism were separated by a 13 V-J model.

The germline gives CDR1 LGHNT, CDR2 FRNRAP. V lost 7 bases and J lost 2; bases outside the gene matches: 7. The CDR3 length is 14 residues. This clonotype appeared many times. Its antigen is unknown. Regions amplified from RNA transcripts were the TCR beta CDR3 regions. The HTBI primer set served for first-round RT-PCR of the TCR CDR3. MiXCR was run by TCRdb on the multiplex PCR reads, yielding one entry per CDR3 protein. The sample comprises 550,000 to 800,000 distinct CDR3 sequences, approximately 15% of which are singletons, and around a sixth rests with the top ten. More than 9.5 ml fresh peripheral blood yielded the PBMCs.

The source of this sequence is a man in his fifties with Graves' hyperthyroidism. The specimen sequenced was blood. The gene calls are TRBV12-5 and TRBJ1-1, with 7 positions matching TRBD1. In DNA form, the CDR3 reads TGTGCTAGTGCCCAGACAGGGTTTAACACTGAAGCTTTCTTT. Translating it yields CASAQTGFNTEAFF.